A single sample is the source of the 10 T cell receptor beta chains below, sequenced in a study of blood T cell repertoires in COVID-19. Here immunoSEQ multiplex PCR was the method, and the copy in TCRdb shows in-frame clones only, minus some. The sample includes 150,000 to 200,000 clones, 80% to 90% of them seen just once. Material for sequencing was peripheral blood. These receptor sequences come from a man between 60 and 75 years old with acute or convalescent COVID-19.

The gene calls are TRBV5-4 and TRBJ2-7; the match to TRBD1 covers 9 bases. Trimming cost V 3 bases and J 4 bases; bases outside gene matches: 2. CDR1 and CDR2 from the germline V gene are SGHNT and YYREEE (reference sequence). This CDR3 region has 13 residues. The CDR3: CASSSGTGYEQYF. CDR3 bases: TGTGCCAGCAGCTCCGGGACAGGGTACGAGCAGTACTTC.

The chain joins TRBV2 to TRBJ1-6, with D possibly being TRBD1 (5 bases). The CDR3 has 15 residues. Germline CDR1 SNHLY, CDR2 FYNNEI. The V end lost 5 bases, the J end lost 6 bases, and 14 bases lay between the germline ends. The chain's CDR3 is CASSPPGGANSPLHF. In DNA, the CDR3 is TGTGCCAGCAGTCCCCCGGGGGGAGCTAATTCACCCCTCCACTTT.

This chain's CDR3 is CAWETTYNEQFF. CDR3 DNA sequence: TGTGCCTGGGAGACAACATACAATGAGCAGTTCTTC. The chain couples TRBV30 to TRBJ2-1; no reliable D call. CDR3 length: 12 residues. Germline CDR1 is GTSNPN and CDR2 is SVGIG (reference sequence). V was clipped by 5 bases and J by 4 bases, with 9 bases between them.

The chain is built from TRBV5-1 and TRBJ1-3; D might be TRBD1 (6 bases). The V gene's germline CDR1 is SGHRS and CDR2 YFSETQ. This CDR3 is built from 14 residues. Trimming cost V 4 bases and J 2 bases, with 10 bases left between them. The CDR3 DNA reads as TGCGCCAGCAGCACTGCAGGGGCTGGAAACACCATATATTTT. Its protein product is CASSTAGAGNTIYF.

The chain is built from TRBV28 and TRBJ2-5; TRBD2 is a possible D gene (7 bases). This CDR3 is 16 amino acids long. V was shortened by 6 bases and J by 3 bases, with 20 bases between the two germline ends. Germline-derived CDR1 and CDR2 are MDHEN and SYDVKM. CDR3 nucleotides: TGTGCCAGCAGCCCCAGGGGCGGGACTACTGAAGAGACCCAGTACTTC. Protein sequence: CASSPRGGTTEETQYF.

The rearrangement links TRBV19 to TRBJ2-1; TRBD2 agrees at 9 bases. The CDR3 has 15 residues. J was trimmed by 1 base and V by 7 bases; bases with no gene match: 5. The germline V gene encodes CDR1 LNHDA and CDR2 SQIVND (reference sequence). The CDR3 reads CASNPGLASYNEQFF. The CDR3 DNA reads as TGTGCCAGTAACCCGGGACTAGCATCCTACAATGAGCAGTTCTTC. Together with reference TRBV19 and TRBJ2-1, the CDR3 gives the full variable domain: DGGITQSPKYLFRKEGQNVTLSCEQNLNHDAMYWYRQDPGQGLRLIYYSQIVNDFQKGDIAEGYSVSREKKESFPLTVTSAQKNPTAFYLCASNPGLASYNEQFFGPGTRLTVL.

V and J are TRBV9 and TRBJ2-1; no definite D call. The V end lost 2 bases, the J end lost 0 bases, and 9 bases lay between the germline ends. CDR3 length: 15 residues. Germline V gene data show CDR1 as SGDLS and CDR2 as YYNGEE. The CDR3 sequence: CASSVAVGSYNEQFF. The CDR3 DNA follows: TGTGCCAGCAGCGTTGCGGTGGGCTCCTACAATGAGCAGTTCTTC. Full variable domain (outside the CDR3, taken from reference TRBV9 and TRBJ2-1): DSGVTQTPKHLITATGQRVTLRCSPRSGDLSVYWYQQSLDQGLQFLIQYYNGEERAKGNILERFSAQQFPDLHSELNLSSLELGDSALYFCASSVAVGSYNEQFFGPGTRLTVL.

The chain couples TRBV11-2 to TRBJ1-2; D uncertain. The CDR3 spans 14 residues. V was shortened by 5 bases and J by 4 bases, with 14 bases between the two germline ends. CDR1 is SGHAT and CDR2 is FQNNGV in the germline V gene. Here the CDR3 reads CASSPRHLFYGYTF. In DNA form, the CDR3 reads TGTGCCAGCAGCCCGAGACATCTCTTCTATGGCTACACCTTC.

The chain couples TRBV25-1 to TRBJ1-2; no clear D gene. The CDR3 length is 13 residues. Germline CDR1 and CDR2: MGHDK and SYGVNS. Between the trimmed V and J ends, which lost 1 base and 4 bases, there was a span of 7 bases. CDR3 residues: CASSESPGYGYTF. CDR3 coding DNA: TGTGCCAGCAGTGAATCCCCAGGCTATGGCTACACCTTC.

This chain joins TRBV18 and TRBJ1-2, with 7 bases fitting TRBD1. The CDR3 loop spans 14 amino acids. The germline CDR1 and CDR2 sequences are KGHSH and LQKENI. The ends lost 3 bases at V and 4 bases at J; junction bases unmatched: 5. The CDR3 here is CASSPEQGPYGYTF. The CDR3, as DNA: TGTGCCAGCTCACCCGAACAGGGGCCCTATGGCTACACCTTC.